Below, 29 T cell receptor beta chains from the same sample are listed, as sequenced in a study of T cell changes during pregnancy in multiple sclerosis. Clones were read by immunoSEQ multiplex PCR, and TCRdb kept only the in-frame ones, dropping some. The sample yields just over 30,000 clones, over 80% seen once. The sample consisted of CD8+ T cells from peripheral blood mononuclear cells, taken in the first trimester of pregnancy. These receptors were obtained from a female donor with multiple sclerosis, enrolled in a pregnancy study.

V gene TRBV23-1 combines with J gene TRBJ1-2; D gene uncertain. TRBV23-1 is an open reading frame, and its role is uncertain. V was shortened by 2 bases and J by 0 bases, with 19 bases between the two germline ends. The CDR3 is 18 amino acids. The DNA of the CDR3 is TGCGCCAGCAGTCAACGAGGGTCTGGGCCAGTAGCTAACTATGGCTACACCTTC. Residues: CASSQRGSGPVANYGYTF.

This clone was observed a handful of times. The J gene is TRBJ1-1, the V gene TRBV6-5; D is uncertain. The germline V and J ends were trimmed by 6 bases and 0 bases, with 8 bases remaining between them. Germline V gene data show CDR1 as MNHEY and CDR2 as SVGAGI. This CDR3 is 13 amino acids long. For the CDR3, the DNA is TGTGCCAGCAGCTTGACACTGAACACTGAAGCTTTCTTT. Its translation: CASSLTLNTEAFF.

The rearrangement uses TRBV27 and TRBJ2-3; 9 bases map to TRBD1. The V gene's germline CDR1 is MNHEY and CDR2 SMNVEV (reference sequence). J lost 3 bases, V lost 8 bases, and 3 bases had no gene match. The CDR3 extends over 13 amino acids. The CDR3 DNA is TGTGCCAGCGGGACAGGGTGGACAGATACGCAGTATTTT. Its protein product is CASGTGWTDTQYF.

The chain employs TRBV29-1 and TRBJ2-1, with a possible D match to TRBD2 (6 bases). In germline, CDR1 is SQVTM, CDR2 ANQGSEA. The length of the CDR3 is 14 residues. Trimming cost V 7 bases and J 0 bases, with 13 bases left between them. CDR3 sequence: CSGQADYSYNEQFF. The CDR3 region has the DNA TGCAGCGGTCAAGCGGACTACTCCTACAATGAGCAGTTCTTC.

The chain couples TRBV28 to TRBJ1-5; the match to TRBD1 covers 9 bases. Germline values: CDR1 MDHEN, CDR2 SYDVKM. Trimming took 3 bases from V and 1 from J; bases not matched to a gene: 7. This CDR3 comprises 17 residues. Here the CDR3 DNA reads TGTGCCAGCAGTTTTTCCGGGACAGGGTGGAGCAATCAGCCCCAGCATTTT. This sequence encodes CASSFSGTGWSNQPQHF. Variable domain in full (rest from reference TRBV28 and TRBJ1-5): DVKVTQSSRYLVKRTGEKVFLECVQDMDHENMFWYRQDPGLGLRLIYFSYDVKMKEKGDIPEGYSVSREKKERFSLILESASTNQTSMYLCASSFSGTGWSNQPQHFGDGTRLSIL.

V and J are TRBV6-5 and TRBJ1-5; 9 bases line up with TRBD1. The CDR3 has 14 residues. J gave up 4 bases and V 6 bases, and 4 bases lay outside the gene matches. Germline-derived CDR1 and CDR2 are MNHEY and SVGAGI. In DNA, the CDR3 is TGTGCCAGCAGACCCGGGACAGGGAATCAGCCCCAGCATTTT. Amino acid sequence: CASRPGTGNQPQHF.

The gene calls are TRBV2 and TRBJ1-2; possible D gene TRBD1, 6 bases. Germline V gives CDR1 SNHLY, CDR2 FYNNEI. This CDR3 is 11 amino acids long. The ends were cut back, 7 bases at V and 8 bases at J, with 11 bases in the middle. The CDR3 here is CASMEDRGYTF. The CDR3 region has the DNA TGTGCCAGCATGGAAGACAGGGGCTACACCTTC.

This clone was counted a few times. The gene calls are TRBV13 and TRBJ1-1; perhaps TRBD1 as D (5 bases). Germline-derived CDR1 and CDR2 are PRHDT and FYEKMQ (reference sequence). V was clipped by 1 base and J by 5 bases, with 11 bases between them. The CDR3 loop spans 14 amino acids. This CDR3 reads CASSLAQDVTEAFF. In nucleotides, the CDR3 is TGTGCCAGCAGCTTAGCACAGGATGTGACTGAAGCTTTCTTT.

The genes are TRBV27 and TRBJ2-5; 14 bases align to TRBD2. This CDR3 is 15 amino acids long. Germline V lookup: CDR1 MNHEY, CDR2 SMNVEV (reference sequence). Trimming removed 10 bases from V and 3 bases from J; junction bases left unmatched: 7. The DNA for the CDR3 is TGTGCCACCAGGCTGGGACTAGCGGGGGAAGAGACCCAGTACTTC. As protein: CATRLGLAGEETQYF.

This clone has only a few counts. CDR3 DNA sequence: TGTGCCAGCAGTTACCTCGGGGAAGAGACCCAGTACTTC. Translated, it gives CASSYLGEETQYF. V and J are TRBV6-5 and TRBJ2-5; D might be TRBD2 (5 bases). Germline assignment: CDR1 MNHEY and CDR2 SVGAGI. The CDR3 runs to 13 residues. V was trimmed by 2 bases and J by 3 bases, leaving 7 bases between them.

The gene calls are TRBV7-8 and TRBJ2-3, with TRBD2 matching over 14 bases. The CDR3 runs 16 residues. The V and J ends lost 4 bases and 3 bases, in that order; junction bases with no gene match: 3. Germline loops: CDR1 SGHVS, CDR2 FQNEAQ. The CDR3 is CASSSGLAGGTDTQYF. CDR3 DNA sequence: TGTGCCAGCAGCTCCGGACTAGCGGGAGGAACAGATACGCAGTATTTT.

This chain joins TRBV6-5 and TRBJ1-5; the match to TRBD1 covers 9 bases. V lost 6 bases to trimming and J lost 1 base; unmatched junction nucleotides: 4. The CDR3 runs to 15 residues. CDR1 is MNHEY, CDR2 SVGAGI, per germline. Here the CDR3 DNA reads TGTGCCAGCAGACGACAGGGGGTGAGCAATCAGCCCCAGCATTTT. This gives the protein CASRRQGVSNQPQHF.

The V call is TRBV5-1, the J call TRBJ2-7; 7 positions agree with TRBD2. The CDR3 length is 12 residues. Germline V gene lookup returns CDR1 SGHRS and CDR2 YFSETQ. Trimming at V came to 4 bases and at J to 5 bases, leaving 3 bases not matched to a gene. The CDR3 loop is CASSVSGDEQYF. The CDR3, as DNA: TGCGCCAGCAGCGTGAGCGGGGACGAGCAGTACTTC.

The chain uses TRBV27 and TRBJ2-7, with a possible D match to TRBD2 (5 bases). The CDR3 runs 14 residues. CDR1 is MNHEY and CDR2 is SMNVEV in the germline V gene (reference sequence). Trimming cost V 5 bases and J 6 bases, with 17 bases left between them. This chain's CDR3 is CASSPPGSPLEQYF. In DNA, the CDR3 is TGTGCCAGCAGTCCCCCGGGAAGCCCCCTCGAGCAGTACTTC.

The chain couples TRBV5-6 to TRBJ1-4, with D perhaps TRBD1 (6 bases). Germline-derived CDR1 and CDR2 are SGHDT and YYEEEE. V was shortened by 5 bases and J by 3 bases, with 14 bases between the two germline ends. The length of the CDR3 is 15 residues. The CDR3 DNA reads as TGTGCCAGCAGGGAAACAGGGAAGGCTAATGAAAAACTGTTTTTT. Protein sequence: CASRETGKANEKLFF.

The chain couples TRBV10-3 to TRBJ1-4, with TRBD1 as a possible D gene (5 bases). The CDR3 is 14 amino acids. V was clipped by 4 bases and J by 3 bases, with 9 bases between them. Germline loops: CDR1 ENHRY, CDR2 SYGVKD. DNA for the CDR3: TGTGCCATCAGTGCAGGGTGGGCTAATGAAAAACTGTTTTTT. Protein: CAISAGWANEKLFF.

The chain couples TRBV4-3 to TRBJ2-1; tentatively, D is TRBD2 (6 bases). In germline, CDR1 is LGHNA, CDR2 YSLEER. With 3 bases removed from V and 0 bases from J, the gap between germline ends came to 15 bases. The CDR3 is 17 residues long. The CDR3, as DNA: TGCGCCAGCAGCCAGTCGGATAGCGGAACCTCCTACAATGAGCAGTTCTTC. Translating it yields CASSQSDSGTSYNEQFF.

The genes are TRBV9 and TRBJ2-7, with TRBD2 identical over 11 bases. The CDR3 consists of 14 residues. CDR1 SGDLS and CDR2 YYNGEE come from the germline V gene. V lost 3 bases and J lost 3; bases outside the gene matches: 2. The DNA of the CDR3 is TGTGCCAGCAGCGGGGGACTAGCGGACTACGAGCAGTACTTC. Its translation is CASSGGLADYEQYF.

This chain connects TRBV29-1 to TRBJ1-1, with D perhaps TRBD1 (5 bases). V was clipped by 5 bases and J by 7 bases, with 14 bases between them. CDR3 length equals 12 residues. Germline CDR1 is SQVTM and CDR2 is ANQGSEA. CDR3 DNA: TGCAGCGTTCGTGACAGAGCGATTGAAGCTTTCTTT. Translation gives CSVRDRAIEAFF.

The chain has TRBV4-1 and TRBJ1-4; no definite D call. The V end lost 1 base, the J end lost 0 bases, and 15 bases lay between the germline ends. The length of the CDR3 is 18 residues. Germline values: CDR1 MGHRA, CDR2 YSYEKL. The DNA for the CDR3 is TGCGCCAGCAGCCAAGTCTTCGGAGGAGTTTCAACTAATGAAAAACTGTTTTTT. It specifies CASSQVFGGVSTNEKLFF.

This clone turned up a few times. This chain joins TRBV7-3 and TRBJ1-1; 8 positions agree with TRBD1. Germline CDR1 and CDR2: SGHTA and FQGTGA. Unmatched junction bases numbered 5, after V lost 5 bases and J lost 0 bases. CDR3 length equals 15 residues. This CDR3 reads CASSREDRVNTEAFF. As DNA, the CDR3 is TGTGCCAGCAGCAGAGAGGACAGGGTGAACACTGAAGCTTTCTTT.

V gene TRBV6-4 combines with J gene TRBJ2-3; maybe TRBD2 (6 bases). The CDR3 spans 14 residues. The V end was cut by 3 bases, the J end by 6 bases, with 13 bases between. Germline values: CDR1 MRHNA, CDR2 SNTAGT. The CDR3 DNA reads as TGTGCCAGCAGTGAAGGGCTAGCGTCGGATACGCAGTATTTT. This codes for CASSEGLASDTQYF.

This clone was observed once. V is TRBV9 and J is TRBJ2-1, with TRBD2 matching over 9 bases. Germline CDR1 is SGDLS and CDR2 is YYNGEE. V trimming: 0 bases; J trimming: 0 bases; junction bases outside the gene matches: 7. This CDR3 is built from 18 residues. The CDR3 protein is CASSVAPSGVSSYNEQFF. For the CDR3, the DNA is TGTGCCAGCAGCGTAGCCCCTAGCGGGGTAAGCTCCTACAATGAGCAGTTCTTC.

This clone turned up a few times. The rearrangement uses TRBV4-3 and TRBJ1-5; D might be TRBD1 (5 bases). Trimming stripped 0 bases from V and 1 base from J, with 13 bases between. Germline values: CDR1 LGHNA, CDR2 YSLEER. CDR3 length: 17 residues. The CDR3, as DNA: TGCGCCAGCAGCCAAGATTTCGCAGGGCAAAGCAATCAGCCCCAGCATTTT. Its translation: CASSQDFAGQSNQPQHF.

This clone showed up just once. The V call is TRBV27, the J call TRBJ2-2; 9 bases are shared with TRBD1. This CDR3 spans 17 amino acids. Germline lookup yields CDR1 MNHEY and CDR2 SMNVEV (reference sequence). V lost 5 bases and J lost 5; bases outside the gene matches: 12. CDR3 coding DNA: TGTGCCAGCAGTCCGCAACCGGGACAGGGTACGACCGGGGAGCTGTTTTTT. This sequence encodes CASSPQPGQGTTGELFF.

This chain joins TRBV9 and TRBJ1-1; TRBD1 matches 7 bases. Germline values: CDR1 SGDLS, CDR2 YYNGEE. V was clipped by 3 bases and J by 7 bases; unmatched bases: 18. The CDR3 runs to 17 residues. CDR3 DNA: TGTGCCAGCAGCGACCCGGGGGGGGCAGGGGGTAGGGATGAAGCTTTCTTT. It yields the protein CASSDPGGAGGRDEAFF.

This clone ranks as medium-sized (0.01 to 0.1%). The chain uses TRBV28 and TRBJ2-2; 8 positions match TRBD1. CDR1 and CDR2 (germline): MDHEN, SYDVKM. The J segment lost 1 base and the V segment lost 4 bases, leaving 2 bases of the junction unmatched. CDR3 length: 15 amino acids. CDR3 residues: CASSSGQGNTGELFF. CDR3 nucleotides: TGTGCCAGCAGTTCCGGACAGGGGAACACCGGGGAGCTGTTTTTT.

The CDR3 sequence is CASRSPGLATYEQYF. For the CDR3, the DNA is TGTGCCAGCAGAAGCCCGGGACTAGCGACCTACGAGCAGTACTTC. The J gene is TRBJ2-7, the V gene TRBV28; 10 positions agree with TRBD2. This CDR3 contains 15 residues. Looked up from germline, CDR1 is MDHEN and CDR2 is SYDVKM. V dropped 6 bases and J dropped 2; count of bases not matched to a gene: 7.

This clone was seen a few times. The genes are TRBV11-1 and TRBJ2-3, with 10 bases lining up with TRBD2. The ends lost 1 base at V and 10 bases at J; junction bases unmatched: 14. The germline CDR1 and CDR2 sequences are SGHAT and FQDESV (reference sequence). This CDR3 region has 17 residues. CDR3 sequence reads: CASSLEGLAETPGAQYF. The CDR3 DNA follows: TGTGCCAGCAGCTTAGAAGGACTAGCGGAAACCCCAGGTGCGCAGTATTTT.